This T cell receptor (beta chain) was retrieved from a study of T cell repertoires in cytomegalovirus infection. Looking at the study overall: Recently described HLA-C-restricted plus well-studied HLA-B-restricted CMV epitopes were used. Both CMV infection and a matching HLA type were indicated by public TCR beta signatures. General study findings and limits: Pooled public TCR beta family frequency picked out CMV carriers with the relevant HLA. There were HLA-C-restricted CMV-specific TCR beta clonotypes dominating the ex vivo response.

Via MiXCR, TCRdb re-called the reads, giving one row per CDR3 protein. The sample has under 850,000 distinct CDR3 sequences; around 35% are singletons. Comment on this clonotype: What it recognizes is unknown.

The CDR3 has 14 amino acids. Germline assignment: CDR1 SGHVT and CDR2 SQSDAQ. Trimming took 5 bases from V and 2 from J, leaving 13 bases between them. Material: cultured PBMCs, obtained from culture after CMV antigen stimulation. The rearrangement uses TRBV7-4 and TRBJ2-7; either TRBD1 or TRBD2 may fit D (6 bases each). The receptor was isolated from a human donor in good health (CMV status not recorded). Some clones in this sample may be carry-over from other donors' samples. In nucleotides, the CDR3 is TGTGCCAGCAGCGAGACAGGACTAACCTACGAGCAGTACTTC. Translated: CASSETGLTYEQYF.